This entry lists 27 T cell receptor beta chains sequenced from one sample in a study of shared clonotypes between healthy human individuals. Only in-frame clones appear in the TCRdb table, and some are missing; sequencing was by immunoSEQ multiplex PCR. Of over 2 million clones listed, 85% to 95% are singletons. The specimen was naive CD4+ T cells sorted from blood. Subset of the sample: CD45RA+ positively selected. These receptors all come from a man younger than 35 in good health.

The J gene is TRBJ2-1, the V gene TRBV7-9; TRBD2 is a possible D gene (5 bases). V was cut by 5 bases and J by 1 base, with 12 bases left in between. This CDR3 comprises 15 residues. Germline V gene data show CDR1 as SEHNR and CDR2 as FQNEAQ (reference sequence). Here the CDR3 DNA reads TGTGCCAGCAGCGGCGTGGGCGGGTCCTACAATGAGCAGTTCTTC. Protein product: CASSGVGGSYNEQFF.

This rearrangement joins TRBV5-1 to TRBJ2-1; 7 positions agree with TRBD2. Germline V CDR1 and CDR2: SGHRS, YFSETQ. V shed 4 bases, J shed 8 bases, and the junction held 15 bases outside the gene matches. This CDR3 contains 16 residues. The CDR3 DNA reads TGCGCCAGCAGCCCGGGACTACCGCCCCAGGGCGATGAGCAGTTCTTC. It encodes CASSPGLPPQGDEQFF.

V gene TRBV5-4 combines with J gene TRBJ1-1, with 10 bases lining up with TRBD1. The J segment lost 6 bases and the V segment lost 0 bases, leaving 8 bases of the junction unmatched. The CDR3 is 16 amino acids. CDR1 is SGHNT and CDR2 is YYREEE in the germline V gene (reference sequence). In DNA, the CDR3 is TGTGCCAGCAGCTTGGGACAGGGGGCGACCACGGCTGAAGCTTTCTTT. This codes for CASSLGQGATTAEAFF.

With regard to this clone: One junction end disagrees with the germline gene, perhaps due to a read error. This chain links TRBV7-7 with TRBJ1-5; D unresolved. In germline, CDR1 is SSHAT, CDR2 FNYEAQ (reference sequence). The CDR3 spans 13 residues. The CDR3 spells CASSLGRNQPQHF. DNA for the CDR3: TGTGCTAGCAGCTTGGGTAGGAATCAGCCCCAGCATTTT.

The chain recombines TRBV5-1 with TRBJ1-2; no reliable D call. The germline gives CDR1 SGHRS, CDR2 YFSETQ. Trimming shortened V by 2 bases and J by 0 bases, and 5 bases separated the two germline ends. This CDR3 is built from 13 residues. The CDR3 loop is CASSFQANYGYTF. CDR3 nucleotide sequence: TGCGCCAGCAGCTTCCAGGCTAACTATGGCTACACCTTC. The variable domain in full, with the rest retrieved from reference TRBV5-1 and TRBJ1-2, is KAGVTQTPRYLIKTRGQQVTLSCSPISGHRSVSWYQQTPGQGLQFLFEYFSETQRNKGNFPGRFSGRQFSNSRSEMNVSTLELGDSALYLCASSFQANYGYTFGSGTRLTVV.

The chain has TRBV28 and TRBJ2-7, with 14 bases aligning to TRBD2. The germline gives CDR1 MDHEN, CDR2 SYDVKM. J was trimmed by 3 bases and V by 6 bases; bases with no gene match: 4. This CDR3 is 15 amino acids long. The CDR3 DNA is TGTGCCAGCAGCCCTGGGACTAGCGGGGGCTACGAGCAGTACTTC. It codes for CASSPGTSGGYEQYF.

This rearrangement joins TRBV18 to TRBJ1-2; D is perhaps TRBD1 (6 bases). Between the trimmed V and J ends, which lost 1 base and 8 bases, there was a span of 11 bases. The CDR3 is 13 amino acids. Per germline, CDR1 KGHSH and CDR2 LQKENI. The CDR3 reads CASSPQGRGGYTF. CDR3 DNA: TGTGCCAGCTCACCACAGGGAAGGGGGGGCTACACCTTC.

The rearrangement links TRBV28 to TRBJ2-2; a possible D gene is TRBD2 (5 bases). The ends were cut back, 5 bases at V and 6 bases at J, with 22 bases in the middle. The CDR3 length is 17 residues. CDR1 is MDHEN, CDR2 SYDVKM, per germline. CDR3 region: CASSPSRGYGIAGELFF. Here the CDR3 DNA reads TGTGCCAGCAGTCCCTCTCGGGGATACGGGATCGCCGGGGAGCTGTTTTTT. The full variable domain, its missing parts supplied by reference TRBV28 and TRBJ2-2, is DVKVTQSSRYLVKRTGEKVFLECVQDMDHENMFWYRQDPGLGLRLIYFSYDVKMKEKGDIPEGYSVSREKKERFSLILESASTNQTSMYLCASSPSRGYGIAGELFFGEGSRLTVL.

This chain joins TRBV5-1 and TRBJ2-3; the match to TRBD2 covers 8 bases. V was pared by 4 bases and J by 6 bases, with 7 bases of the junction left unmatched. The CDR3 is made up of 14 amino acids. The germline CDR1 and CDR2 sequences are SGHRS and YFSETQ. The CDR3: CASSVAGRDDTQYF. DNA of the CDR3: TGCGCCAGCAGCGTAGCGGGAAGGGATGATACGCAGTATTTT.

V and J are TRBV5-4 and TRBJ2-3; 7 bases are a match to TRBD2. CDR3 length: 16 amino acids. V lost 1 base and J lost 5; bases outside the gene matches: 10. CDR1 is SGHNT and CDR2 is YYREEE in the germline V gene (reference sequence). In nucleotides, the CDR3 is TGTGCCAGCAGCTTGTCAGGACTAGACTTGAAAGATACGCAGTATTTT. This encodes CASSLSGLDLKDTQYF. Full variable domain (outside the CDR3, taken from reference TRBV5-4 and TRBJ2-3): ETGVTQSPTHLIKTRGQQVTLRCSSQSGHNTVSWYQQALGQGPQFIFQYYREEENGRGNFPPRFSGLQFPNYSSELNVNALELDDSALYLCASSLSGLDLKDTQYFGPGTRLTVL.

This chain uses TRBV5-4 with TRBJ1-1; tentatively, D is TRBD1 (6 bases). The CDR3 length is 15 residues. Trimming left V 5 bases short and J 2 bases short, with 16 bases between. Germline V gene sequence: CDR1 SGHNT, CDR2 YYREEE (reference sequence). DNA for the CDR3: TGTGCCAGCAGACCAAGGACAGAAATTAACACTGAAGCTTTCTTT. Its translation is CASRPRTEINTEAFF.

The chain employs TRBV2 and TRBJ2-7; D is possibly TRBD1 or TRBD2 (5 bases each). Germline-derived CDR1 and CDR2 are SNHLY and FYNNEI. Between the trimmed V and J ends, which lost 6 bases and 4 bases, there was a span of 10 bases. This CDR3 has 12 residues. The CDR3 DNA is TGTGCCAGCAGGAGGGGTCCATACGAGCAGTACTTC. Translating gives CASRRGPYEQYF.

This sequence joins TRBV5-1 and TRBJ1-5; D is ambiguous. CDR3 length: 13 amino acids. Between the trimmed V and J ends, which lost 4 bases and 5 bases, there was a span of 10 bases. Germline values: CDR1 SGHRS, CDR2 YFSETQ. The CDR3, as DNA: TGCGCCAGCAGCCCGATTCCCCATCAGCCCCAGCATTTT. This encodes CASSPIPHQPQHF.

The chain uses TRBV7-9 and TRBJ2-1; 12 bases fit TRBD2. After removal of 5 bases from V and 9 bases from J, the junction contained 5 bases not matched to a gene. Germline V gives CDR1 SEHNR, CDR2 FQNEAQ (reference sequence). CDR3 length equals 14 residues. CDR3 bases: TGTGCCAGCAGCCCTAGCGGGGGGGCCCCTGAGCAGTTCTTC. Translating gives CASSPSGGAPEQFF.

The CDR3 region has the DNA TGTGCCAGCAGCTTAGAGGCAGGGGGCCTGTATGGCTACACCTTC. This sequence encodes CASSLEAGGLYGYTF. This chain links TRBV5-2 with TRBJ1-2; TRBD1 is the table's D call and was not checked against the DNA. TRBV5-2 is given as a pseudogene. The CDR3 runs 15 residues.

A word on this clone: Different DNA sequences within this sample yield the same CDR3. V usage is TRBV10-3 and J usage is TRBJ2-7, with D perhaps matching TRBD1 (6 bases). The CDR3 runs to 12 residues. V shed 6 bases and J shed 1 base, with 7 bases lying between them. Germline CDR1 reads ENHRY; CDR2 reads SYGVKD. CDR3 nucleotides: TGTGCCATCAGGGGGACATCCTACGAGCAGTACTTC. This codes for CAIRGTSYEQYF.

The V and J genes are TRBV18 and TRBJ2-7; 9 positions match TRBD2. Trimming cost V 3 bases and J 1 base; bases outside gene matches: 13. The CDR3 sequence is 18 residues long. Germline V gene lookup returns CDR1 KGHSH and CDR2 LQKENI. In nucleotides, the CDR3 is TGTGCCAGCTCACCGGGGCTAGCGGGATCCGGCGGTTCCTACGAGCAGTACTTC. It yields the protein CASSPGLAGSGGSYEQYF.

The chain links TRBV6-5 to TRBJ2-4; D gene unclear. The CDR3 sequence is 13 residues long. Trimming stripped 8 bases from V and 9 bases from J, with 17 bases between. Germline assignment: CDR1 MNHEY and CDR2 SVGAGI. CDR3 in DNA: TGTGCCAGCGCCCAACGTGGGGATCTCATTCAGTACTTC. It codes for CASAQRGDLIQYF.

This clone was seen just once. The chain employs TRBV5-8 and TRBJ2-4, with D possibly TRBD2 on 6 matching bases. The germline V gene encodes CDR1 SGHTS and CDR2 YDEGEE. The CDR3 spans 15 residues. Trimming cost V 3 bases and J 0 bases, with 10 bases left between them. The CDR3 sequence: CASSWGDGAKNIQYF. In nucleotides, the CDR3 is TGTGCCAGCAGCTGGGGGGACGGAGCCAAAAACATTCAGTACTTC.

Comment on this clone: The same CDR3 is also encoded by other DNA sequences in this sample. This sequence joins TRBV7-9 and TRBJ2-2; the match to TRBD2 covers 11 bases. V lost 5 bases and J lost 5; bases outside the gene matches: 4. In germline, CDR1 is SEHNR, CDR2 FQNEAQ (reference sequence). The CDR3 consists of 15 residues. CDR3 amino acids: CASSQTSGDTGELFF. CDR3 sequence (DNA): TGTGCCAGCAGCCAGACTAGCGGGGATACCGGGGAGCTGTTTTTT. Variable domain in full (rest from reference TRBV7-9 and TRBJ2-2): DTGVSQNPRHKITKRGQNVTFRCDPISEHNRLYWYRQTLGQGPEFLTYFQNEAQLEKSRLLSDRFSAERPKGSFSTLEIQRTEQGDSAMYLCASSQTSGDTGELFFGEGSRLTVL.

The V and J genes are TRBV7-9 and TRBJ2-2, with D unresolved. The CDR3 loop spans 13 amino acids. Between the trimmed V and J ends, which lost 6 bases and 2 bases, there was a span of 7 bases. Germline-derived CDR1 and CDR2 are SEHNR and FQNEAQ (reference sequence). The CDR3 sequence: CASSYLNTGELFF. The DNA for the CDR3 is TGTGCCAGCAGTTACCTAAACACCGGGGAGCTGTTTTTT.

Notes on this clone: This CDR3 is also generated by other DNA sequences in the sample. V is TRBV7-9 and J is TRBJ2-5, with D perhaps matching TRBD1 (5 bases). Germline CDR1 reads SEHNR; CDR2 reads FQNEAQ (reference sequence). This CDR3 comprises 14 residues. V gave up 1 base and J gave up 2 bases, with 8 bases separating them. The DNA of the CDR3 is TGTGCCAGCAGCTTAGGAAGGGGTCAAGAGACCCAGTACTTC. Translation gives CASSLGRGQETQYF.

The chain carries TRBV10-1 and TRBJ2-7; perhaps TRBD2 as D (6 bases). The CDR3 has 13 residues. The germline V gene has CDR1 WNHNN and CDR2 SYGVQD (reference sequence). V shed 6 bases and J shed 1 base, with 10 bases lying between them. DNA of the CDR3: TGCGCCAGCAGCCCACGGGAGTCCTACGAGCAGTACTTC. Protein sequence: CASSPRESYEQYF.

V gene TRBV10-3 combines with J gene TRBJ1-2; the match to TRBD1 covers 9 bases. The CDR3 runs to 13 residues. The germline V gene has CDR1 ENHRY and CDR2 SYGVKD. J gave up 5 bases and V 8 bases, and 6 bases lay outside the gene matches. The CDR3 loop is CAIGDRDDYGYTF. The DNA for the CDR3 is TGTGCCATCGGGGACAGGGACGATTATGGCTACACCTTC.

The V and J genes are TRBV11-2 and TRBJ1-1, with TRBD1 matching 7 bases. Germline-derived CDR1 and CDR2 are SGHAT and FQNNGV. The CDR3 covers 15 residues. The junction had 6 bases not matched to a gene; V was cut back by 0 bases and J by 5 bases. The CDR3 sequence is CASSLDRGLRTEAFF. The CDR3 bases are TGTGCCAGCAGCTTAGATAGGGGGCTGAGGACTGAAGCTTTCTTT.

The rearrangement joins TRBV7-8 to TRBJ1-4; possibly TRBD1 for D (5 bases). The CDR3 sequence is 16 residues long. Germline CDR1 and CDR2: SGHVS and FQNEAQ. V was cut by 5 bases and J by 5 bases, with 18 bases left in between. The chain's CDR3 is CASSTRAGTENEKLFF. CDR3 in DNA: TGTGCCAGCAGCACCAGAGCGGGGACGGAGAATGAAAAACTGTTTTTT.

The rearrangement links TRBV4-1 to TRBJ1-2; D unclear. This CDR3 spans 18 amino acids. The germline gives CDR1 MGHRA, CDR2 YSYEKL. The V and J ends lost 1 base and 13 bases respectively, with 31 bases between them. The CDR3 DNA is TGCGCCAGCAGCCAAGGCGGTAACAGAGCGGGCCTCGCAAACCCCTCCACCTTC. Protein sequence: CASSQGGNRAGLANPSTF.